The source of this T cell receptor (beta chain) is a study of response to subunit inactivated influenza vaccine (dated by TCRdb to 2016 to 2019). Describing the broader study: Deep quantitative T cell receptor repertoire profiling was used in the study to track responses to a trivalent subunit inactivated influenza vaccine.

The CDR1 and CDR2 encoded by the germline V gene are LGHNA and YSLEER. There are 15 amino acids in the CDR3, from cysteine to phenylalanine inclusive. Only CDR3 DNA remains: 45 bases, in frame from the first base. This clonotype was seen ten or more times. What antigen it recognizes has not been identified. The junction does not match germline at one end; this may be a read error. Broader findings and caveats from the paper: The authors proposed that each seasonal influenza vaccination may bring in only a limited number of new T cells.

The library was prepared using RT-PCR. Sequencing was carried out with an Illumina HiSeq 2500. The public reads were run again by TCRdb, first through fastp at Q25 and then through MiXCR, and only productive beta chains were kept. Each CDR3 protein gets just one entry, which takes the most common genes and DNA from the rows behind it. Recorded for this sample are hundreds of thousands of distinct CDR3 sequences; 6% to 9% of them occurred a single time. The top ten clonotypes cover under 15% of the sample. The chain joins TRBV4-3 to TRBJ2-3; the D gene assignment is ambiguous. This sample comprised PBMCs from blood, obtained about 23 months after vaccination. The sequence was obtained from a man aged 50-75 years who received an inactivated influenza vaccine. Donor details come from another sample of the same person, matched by shared clones. In nucleotides, the sequence is TGCGCCAGCACCCAAGATGTGTATTACACAGATACGCAGTATTTT. Its protein is CASTQDVYYTDTQYF.